This is a list of T cell receptor beta chains from one sample in a study of beta chain features in type 1 diabetes. The method was immunoSEQ multiplex PCR; TCRdb's version includes in-frame clones alone and lacks a portion of them. The table shows 300,000 to 450,000 clones, with around 12% occurring only once. The sample was naive CD4+ T cells from blood. These receptors were taken from a man in his late teens or twenties in good health. CDR3s include the opening cysteine and the closing phenylalanine or tryptophan. D genes are given only for firm matches. Clone sizes are given selectively: once, few, many, or a class where the clone is expanded.

D | J | V | size | DNA | CDR3
TRBD1 | TRBJ2-1 | TRBV25-1 | few | TGTGCCAGCAGTCAACTGACAGGGGGCAGAGGAGATGAGCAGTTCTTC | CASSQLTGGRGDEQFF
TRBD1 | TRBJ2-2 | TRBV4-1 | . | TGCGCCAGCAGCCCGACGACAGGGTTTAACACCGGGGAGCTGTTTTTT | CASSPTTGFNTGELFF
. | TRBJ1-4 | TRBV6-6 | . | TGTGCCAGCAGCCTAGACCTCAAGAGACTGTTTTTT | CASSLDLKRLFF
. | TRBJ1-5 | TRBV19 | . | TGTGCCAGTACCCAACAGGGTTCTGTGGGAATCAGCACCCAGCATTTT | CASTQQGSVGISTQHF
. | TRBJ1-2 | TRBV9 | . | TGTGCCAGCAGCGTAGGGGAGGGCGTAACACTTCGGCATGGCTACACCTTC | CASSVGEGVTLRHGYTF
. | TRBJ1-1 | TRBV5-1 | few | TGCGCCAGCAGCCCCAGGATGACAGGGAACACTGAAGCTTTCTTT | CASSPRMTGNTEAFF
. | TRBJ1-1 | TRBV30 | few | TGTGCCTGGAGTCCCTACCCGGGACAATCTGAAGCTTTCTTT | CAWSPYPGQSEAFF
. | TRBJ1-6 | TRBV7-9 | . | TGTGCCAGCAGCTCGGACAGCAGCTCCTATAATTCACCCCTCCACTTT | CASSSDSSSYNSPLHF
TRBD1 | TRBJ2-5 | TRBV7-2 | . | TGTGCCAGCAGCTTAGTTGGACAGGGCTTTCAAGAGACCCAGTACTTC | CASSLVGQGFQETQYF
. | TRBJ2-7 | TRBV7-9 | . | TGTGCCAGCAGCTTAGCGGGCCCCTCCTACGAGCAGTACTTC | CASSLAGPSYEQYF
TRBD1 | TRBJ1-1 | TRBV7-3 | . | TGTGCCAGCAGCTTGGACAGGAGGGTCGGCACTGAAGCTTTCTTT | CASSLDRRVGTEAFF
. | TRBJ1-2 | TRBV28 | . | TGTGCCAGCAGTTCCCCGGCGGAGATCTATGGCTACACCTTC | CASSSPAEIYGYTF
TRBD1 | TRBJ2-7 | TRBV30 | few | TGTGCCTGGAGCTGGACAGGTGGCCCCTACGAGCAGTACTTC | CAWSWTGGPYEQYF